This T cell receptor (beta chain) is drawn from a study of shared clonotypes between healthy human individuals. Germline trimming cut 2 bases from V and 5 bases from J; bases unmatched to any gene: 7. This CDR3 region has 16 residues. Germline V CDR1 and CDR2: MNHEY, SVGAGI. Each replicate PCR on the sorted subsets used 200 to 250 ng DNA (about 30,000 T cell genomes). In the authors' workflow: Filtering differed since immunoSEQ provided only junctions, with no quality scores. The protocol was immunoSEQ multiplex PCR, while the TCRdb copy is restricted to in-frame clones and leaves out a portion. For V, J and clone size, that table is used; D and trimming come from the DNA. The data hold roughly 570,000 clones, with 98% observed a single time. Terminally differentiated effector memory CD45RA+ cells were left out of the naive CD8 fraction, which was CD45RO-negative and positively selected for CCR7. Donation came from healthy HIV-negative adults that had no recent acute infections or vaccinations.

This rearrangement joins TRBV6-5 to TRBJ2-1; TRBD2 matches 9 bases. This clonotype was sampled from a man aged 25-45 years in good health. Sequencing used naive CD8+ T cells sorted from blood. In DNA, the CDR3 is TGTGCCAGCAGTTACATTAGCGGGAGATCGGACAATGAGCAGTTCTTC. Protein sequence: CASSYISGRSDNEQFF.